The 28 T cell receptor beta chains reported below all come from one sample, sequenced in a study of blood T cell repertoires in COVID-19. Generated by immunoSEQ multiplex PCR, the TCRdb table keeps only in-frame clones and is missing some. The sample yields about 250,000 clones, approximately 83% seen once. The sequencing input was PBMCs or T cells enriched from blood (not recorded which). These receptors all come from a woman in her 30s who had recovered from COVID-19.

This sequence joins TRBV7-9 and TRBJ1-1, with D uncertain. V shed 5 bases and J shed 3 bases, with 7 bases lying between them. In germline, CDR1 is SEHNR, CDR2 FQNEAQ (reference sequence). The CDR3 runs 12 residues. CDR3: CASSTLDTEAFF. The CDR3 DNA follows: TGTGCCAGCAGCACCCTAGACACTGAAGCTTTCTTT.

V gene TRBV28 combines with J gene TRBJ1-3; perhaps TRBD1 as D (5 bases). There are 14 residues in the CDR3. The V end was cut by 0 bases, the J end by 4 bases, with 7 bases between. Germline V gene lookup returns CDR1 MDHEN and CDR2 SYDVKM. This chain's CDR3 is CASSLWGLGNTIYF. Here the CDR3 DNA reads TGTGCCAGCAGTTTATGGGGGCTAGGAAACACCATATATTTT.

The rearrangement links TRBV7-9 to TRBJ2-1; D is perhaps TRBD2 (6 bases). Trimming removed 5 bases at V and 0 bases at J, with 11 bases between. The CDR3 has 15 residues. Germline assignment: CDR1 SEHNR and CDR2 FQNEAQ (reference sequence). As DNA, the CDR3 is TGTGCCAGCAGCGTACGGGGGAACTCCTACAATGAGCAGTTCTTC. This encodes CASSVRGNSYNEQFF.

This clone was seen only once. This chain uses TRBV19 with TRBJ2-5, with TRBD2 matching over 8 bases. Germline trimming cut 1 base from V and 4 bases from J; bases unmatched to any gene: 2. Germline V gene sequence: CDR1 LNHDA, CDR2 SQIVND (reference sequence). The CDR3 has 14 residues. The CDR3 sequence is CASSIALAGETQYF. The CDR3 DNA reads TGTGCCAGTAGTATAGCCCTAGCGGGAGAGACCCAGTACTTC.

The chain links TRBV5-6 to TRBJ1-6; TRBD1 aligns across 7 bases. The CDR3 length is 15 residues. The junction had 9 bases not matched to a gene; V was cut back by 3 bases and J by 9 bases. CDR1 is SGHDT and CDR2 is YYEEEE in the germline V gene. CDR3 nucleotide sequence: TGTGCCAGCAGCTCGACAGGGCGCGGTAGTTCACCCCTCCACTTT. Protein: CASSSTGRGSSPLHF.

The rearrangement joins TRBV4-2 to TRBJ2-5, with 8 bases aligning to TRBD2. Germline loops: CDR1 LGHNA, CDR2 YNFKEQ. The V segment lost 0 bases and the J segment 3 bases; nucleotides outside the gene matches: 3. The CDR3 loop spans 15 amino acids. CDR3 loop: CASSQEEGLEETQYF. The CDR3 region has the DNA TGTGCCAGCAGCCAAGAGGAGGGACTAGAAGAGACCCAGTACTTC.

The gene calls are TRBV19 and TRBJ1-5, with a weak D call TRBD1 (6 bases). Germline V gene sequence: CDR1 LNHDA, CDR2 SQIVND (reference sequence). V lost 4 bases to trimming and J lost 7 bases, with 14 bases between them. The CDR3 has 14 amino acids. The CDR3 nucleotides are TGTGCCAGTAGTACCCCAGGGACAAGGCAGCCCCAGCATTTT. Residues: CASSTPGTRQPQHF.

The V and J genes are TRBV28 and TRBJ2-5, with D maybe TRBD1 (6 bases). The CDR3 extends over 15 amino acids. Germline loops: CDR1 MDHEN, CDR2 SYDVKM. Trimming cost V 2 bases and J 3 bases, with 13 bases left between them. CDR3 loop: CASSLRGSTEETQYF. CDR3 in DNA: TGTGCCAGCAGTTTAAGGGGGAGTACAGAAGAGACCCAGTACTTC.

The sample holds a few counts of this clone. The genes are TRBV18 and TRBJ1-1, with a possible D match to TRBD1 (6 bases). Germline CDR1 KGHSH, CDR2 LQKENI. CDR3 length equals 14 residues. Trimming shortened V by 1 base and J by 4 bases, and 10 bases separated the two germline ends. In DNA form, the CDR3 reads TGTGCCAGCTCACCACGACAGGCTACCACTGAAGCTTTCTTT. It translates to CASSPRQATTEAFF.

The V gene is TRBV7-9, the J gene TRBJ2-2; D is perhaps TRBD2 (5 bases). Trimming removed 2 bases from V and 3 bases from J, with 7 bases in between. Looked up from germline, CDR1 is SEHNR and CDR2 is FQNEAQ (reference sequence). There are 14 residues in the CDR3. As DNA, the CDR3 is TGTGCCAGCAGCTTAACCGGGGACACCGGGGAGCTGTTTTTT. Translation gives CASSLTGDTGELFF. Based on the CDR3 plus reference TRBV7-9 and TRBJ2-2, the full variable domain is DTGVSQNPRHKITKRGQNVTFRCDPISEHNRLYWYRQTLGQGPEFLTYFQNEAQLEKSRLLSDRFSAERPKGSFSTLEIQRTEQGDSAMYLCASSLTGDTGELFFGEGSRLTVL.

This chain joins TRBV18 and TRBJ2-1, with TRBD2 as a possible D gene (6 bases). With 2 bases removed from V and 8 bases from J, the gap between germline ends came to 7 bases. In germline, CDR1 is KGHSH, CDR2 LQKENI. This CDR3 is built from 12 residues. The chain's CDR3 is CASSPAGYEQFF. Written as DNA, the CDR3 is TGTGCCAGCTCACCAGCGGGATATGAGCAGTTCTTC. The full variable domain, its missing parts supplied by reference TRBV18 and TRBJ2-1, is NAGVMQNPRHLVRRRGQEARLRCSPMKGHSHVYWYRQLPEEGLKFMVYLQKENIIDESGMPKERFSAEFPKEGPSILRIQQVVRGDSAAYFCASSPAGYEQFFGPGTRLTVL.

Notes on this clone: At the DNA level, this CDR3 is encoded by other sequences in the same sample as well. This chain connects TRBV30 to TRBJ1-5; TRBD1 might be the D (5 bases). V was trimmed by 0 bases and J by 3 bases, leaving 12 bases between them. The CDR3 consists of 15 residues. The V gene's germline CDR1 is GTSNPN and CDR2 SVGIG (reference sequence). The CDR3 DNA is TGTGCCTGGAGTGTACGGGGGACTCTCAATCAGCCCCAGCATTTT. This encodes CAWSVRGTLNQPQHF.

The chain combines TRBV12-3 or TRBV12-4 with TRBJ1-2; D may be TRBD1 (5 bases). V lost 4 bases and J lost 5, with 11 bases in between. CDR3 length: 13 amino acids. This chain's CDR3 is CASSWPGLYGYTF. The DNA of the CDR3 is TGTGCCAGCAGTTGGCCAGGGCTGTATGGCTACACCTTC.

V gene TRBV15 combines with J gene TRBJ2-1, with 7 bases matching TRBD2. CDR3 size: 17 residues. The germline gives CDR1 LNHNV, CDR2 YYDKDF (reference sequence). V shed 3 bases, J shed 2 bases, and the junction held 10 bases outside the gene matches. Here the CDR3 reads CATSRRWAGDPYNEQFF. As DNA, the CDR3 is TGTGCCACCAGCAGGAGGTGGGCGGGGGACCCCTACAATGAGCAGTTCTTC.

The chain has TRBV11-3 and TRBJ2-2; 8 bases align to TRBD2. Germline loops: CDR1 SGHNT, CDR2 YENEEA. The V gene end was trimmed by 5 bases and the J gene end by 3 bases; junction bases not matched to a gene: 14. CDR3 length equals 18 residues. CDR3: CASSPGGGRRSDTGELFF. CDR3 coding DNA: TGTGCCAGCAGCCCGGGCGGCGGGAGGCGGTCTGACACCGGGGAGCTGTTTTTT.

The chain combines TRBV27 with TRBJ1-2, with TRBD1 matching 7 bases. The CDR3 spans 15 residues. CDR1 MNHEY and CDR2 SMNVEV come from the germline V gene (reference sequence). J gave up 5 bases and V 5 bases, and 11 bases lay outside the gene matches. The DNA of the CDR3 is TGTGCCAGCAGTCCCCAGGTCGGGACAGCTTATGGCTACACCTTC. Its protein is CASSPQVGTAYGYTF.

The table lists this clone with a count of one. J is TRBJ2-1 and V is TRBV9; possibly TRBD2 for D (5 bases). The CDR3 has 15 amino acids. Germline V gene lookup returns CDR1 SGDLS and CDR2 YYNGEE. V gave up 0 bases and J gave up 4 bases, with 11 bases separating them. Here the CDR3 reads CASSVVSVAYNEQFF. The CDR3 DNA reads TGTGCCAGCAGCGTAGTTTCAGTAGCGTACAATGAGCAGTTCTTC.

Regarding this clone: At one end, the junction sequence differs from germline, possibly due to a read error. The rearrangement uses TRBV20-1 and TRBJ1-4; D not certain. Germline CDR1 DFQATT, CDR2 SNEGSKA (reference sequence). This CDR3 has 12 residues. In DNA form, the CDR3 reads TGCAGTGCTAGTCTGGGAGGGCCGCGGTCCGCTTTT. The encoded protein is CSASLGGPRSAF.

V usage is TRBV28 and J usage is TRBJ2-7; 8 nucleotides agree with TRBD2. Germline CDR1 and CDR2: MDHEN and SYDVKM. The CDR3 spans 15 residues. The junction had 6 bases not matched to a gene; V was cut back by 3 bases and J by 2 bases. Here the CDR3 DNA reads TGTGCCAGCAGTTTTATGGCGGGAGGTGCCTACGAGCAGTACTTC. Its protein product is CASSFMAGGAYEQYF.

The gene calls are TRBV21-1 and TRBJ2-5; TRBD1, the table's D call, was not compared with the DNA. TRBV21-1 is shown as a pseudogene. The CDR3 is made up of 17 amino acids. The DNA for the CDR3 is TGTGCCAGCAGCAAAGCCCCCCCCCGGACAGGCCAAGAGACCCAGTACTTC. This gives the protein CASSKAPPRTGQETQYF.

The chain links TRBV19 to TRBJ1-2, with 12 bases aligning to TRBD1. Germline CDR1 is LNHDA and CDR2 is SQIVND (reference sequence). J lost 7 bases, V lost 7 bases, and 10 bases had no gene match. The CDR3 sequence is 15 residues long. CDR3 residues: CASTNRGQGAAGYTF. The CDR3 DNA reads TGTGCCAGTACGAATCGGGGACAGGGGGCGGCTGGCTACACCTTC.

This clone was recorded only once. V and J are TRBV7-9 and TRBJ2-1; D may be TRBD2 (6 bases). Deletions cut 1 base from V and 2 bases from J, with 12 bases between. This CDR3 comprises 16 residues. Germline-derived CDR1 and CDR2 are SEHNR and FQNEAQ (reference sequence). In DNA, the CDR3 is TGTGCCAGCAGCTTAGACGGAGTAGCGGCCTACAATGAGCAGTTCTTC. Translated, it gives CASSLDGVAAYNEQFF.

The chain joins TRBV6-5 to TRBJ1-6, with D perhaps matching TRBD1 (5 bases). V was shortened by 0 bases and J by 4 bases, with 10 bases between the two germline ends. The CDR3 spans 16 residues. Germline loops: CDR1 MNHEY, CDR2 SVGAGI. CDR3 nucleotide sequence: TGTGCCAGCAGTTACTCGCCAGGGCAATATAATTCACCCCTCCACTTT. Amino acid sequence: CASSYSPGQYNSPLHF.

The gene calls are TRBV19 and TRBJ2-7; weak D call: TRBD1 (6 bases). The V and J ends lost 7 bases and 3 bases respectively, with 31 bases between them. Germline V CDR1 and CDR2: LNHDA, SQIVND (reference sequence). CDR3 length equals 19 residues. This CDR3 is CASIPPGRGVALLVYEQYF. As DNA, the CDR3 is TGTGCCAGTATCCCCCCCGGCAGGGGAGTAGCTTTGTTGGTCTACGAGCAGTACTTC.

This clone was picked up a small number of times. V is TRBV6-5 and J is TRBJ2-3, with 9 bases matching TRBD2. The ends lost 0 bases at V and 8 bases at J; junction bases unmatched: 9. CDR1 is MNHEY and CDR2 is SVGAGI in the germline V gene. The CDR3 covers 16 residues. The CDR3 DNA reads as TGTGCCAGCAGTTACTCTCCTAGCGGGGTTCCGGGTACGCAGTATTTT. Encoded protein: CASSYSPSGVPGTQYF.

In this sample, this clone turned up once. The CDR3 reads CASSLFGQGHTEAFF. CDR3 DNA sequence: TGTGCCAGCAGTCTGTTCGGACAGGGGCACACTGAAGCTTTCTTT. The J gene is TRBJ1-1, the V gene TRBV27, with 9 bases matching TRBD1. The J segment lost 3 bases and the V segment lost 5 bases, leaving 7 bases of the junction unmatched. Per germline, CDR1 MNHEY and CDR2 SMNVEV (reference sequence). CDR3 length: 15 residues.

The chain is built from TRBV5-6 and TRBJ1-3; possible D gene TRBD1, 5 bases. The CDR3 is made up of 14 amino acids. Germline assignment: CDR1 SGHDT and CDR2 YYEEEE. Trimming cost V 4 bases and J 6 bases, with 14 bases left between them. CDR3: CASSMQGFENTIYF. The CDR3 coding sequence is TGTGCCAGCAGCATGCAGGGATTTGAAAACACCATATATTTT.

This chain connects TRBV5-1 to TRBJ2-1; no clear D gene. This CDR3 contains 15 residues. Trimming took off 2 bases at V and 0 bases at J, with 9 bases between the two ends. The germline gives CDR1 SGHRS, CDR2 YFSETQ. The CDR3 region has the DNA TGCGCCAGCAGCTTAAGTAGGAGCTCCTACAATGAGCAGTTCTTC. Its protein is CASSLSRSSYNEQFF.